Listed below are T cell receptor beta chains from one sample, sequenced in a study of control samples from healthy donors and cancer patients. Sequencing used immunoSEQ multiplex PCR; TCRdb keeps in-frame clones, though not all of them. Of over 150,000 clones listed, over 85% are singletons. Sequencing input: blood. The receptors shown here come from a man in his forties in good health. CDR3s include the opening cysteine and the closing phenylalanine or tryptophan. D genes are given only for firm matches. Size values are once, few and many counts, or a class for expanded clones, and some rows have none.

j_call,clone_size,d_call,v_call,cdr3_nt,cdr3_aa
TRBJ1-2,.,.,TRBV9,TGTGCCAGCACTAAGGGAGATGGCTACACCTTC,CASTKGDGYTF
TRBJ1-3,.,.,TRBV5-1,TGCGCCAGCAGACCGACGGCAAACTCTGGAAACACCATATATTTT,CASRPTANSGNTIYF
TRBJ2-7,.,.,TRBV27,TGTGCCAGCAGTTTAAAGGGCCAGAACTACGAGCAGTACTTC,CASSLKGQNYEQYF
TRBJ1-3,.,TRBD1,TRBV7-2,TGTGCCAGCAGCCCGGAAGGACAGGCCTCTGGAAACACCATATATTTT,CASSPEGQASGNTIYF
TRBJ1-2,.,.,TRBV28,TGTGCCAGCAGCCCCTCCCTAGAGGGGTACTATGGCTACACCTTC,CASSPSLEGYYGYTF
TRBJ1-1,.,TRBD1,TRBV19,TGTGCCAGTAGTATGGGGACAGGGAGATATTTGAACACTGAAGCTTTCTTT,CASSMGTGRYLNTEAFF
TRBJ2-1,.,TRBD2,TRBV5-6,TGTGCCAGCAGCTTAGCGGGGGTGAGGTCCTACAATGAGCAGTTCTTC,CASSLAGVRSYNEQFF
TRBJ2-7,.,.,TRBV27,TGTGCCAGCAGTTTATATGGCGGTGCATACGAGCAGTACTTC,CASSLYGGAYEQYF
TRBJ2-7,.,.,TRBV5-1,TGCGCCAGCAGCTTGGAGCCAGGTACGGAGCAGTACTTC,CASSLEPGTEQYF
TRBJ2-6,.,.,TRBV10-3,TGTGCCATCAAACCCGGCGCTGCCAACGTCCTGACTTTC,CAIKPGAANVLTF
TRBJ2-5,.,.,TRBV27,TGTGCCAGCAGTTTAGGTGCGGCAGGCCAAGAGACCCAGTACTTC,CASSLGAAGQETQYF
TRBJ1-2,.,.,TRBV5-4,TGTGCCAGCAGCCCGATTACCCAGGGTGTCGGCTACACCTTC,CASSPITQGVGYTF
TRBJ1-1,.,TRBD1,TRBV18,TGTGCCAGCTCACCAAGACTGACCCCTCCCACCGGTGGCAGGGGGAATAGGACTGAAGCTTTCTTT,CASSPRLTPPTGGRGNRTEAFF
TRBJ1-2,.,.,TRBV2,TGTGCCAGCAGCGCAGACGGTGGGCTTGGCTACACCTTC,CASSADGGLGYTF
TRBJ2-5,once,TRBD2,TRBV18,TGTGCCAGCTCACCACTGGGGACTAGCGGGGGCCAGTACCAAGAGACCCAGTACTTC,CASSPLGTSGGQYQETQYF
TRBJ1-1,.,.,TRBV18,TGTGCCAGCTCACCACAGCTCGAAGGACGCACTGAAGCTTTCTTT,CASSPQLEGRTEAFF
TRBJ2-7,.,.,TRBV6-2/TRBV6-3,TGTGCCAGCAGCCCCCGAGGGGTCAGCTCCTACGAGCAGTACTTC,CASSPRGVSSYEQYF
TRBJ2-7,once,TRBD1,TRBV6-6,TGTGCCAGCAGTTCCCCGGGACAGGGAACCTACGAGCAGTACTTC,CASSSPGQGTYEQYF
TRBJ1-1,.,TRBD1,TRBV18,TGTGCCAGCTCACCGGACAGGGGCGTCGTTGGCACTGAAGCTTTCTTT,CASSPDRGVVGTEAFF
TRBJ1-1,.,.,TRBV6-6,TGTGCCAGCAGTCGCCCGACCCAGGGGAACACTGAAGCTTTCTTT,CASSRPTQGNTEAFF
TRBJ2-3,.,.,TRBV24-1,TGTGCCACCAGTGATTTGCACGGGGGGCGCACAGATACGCAGTATTTT,CATSDLHGGRTDTQYF
TRBJ1-3,.,TRBD1,TRBV23-1,TGCGCCAGCAGTCAATCGTCAGGACAGGTTTGCTCTGGAAACACCATATATTTT,CASSQSSGQVCSGNTIYF
TRBJ2-3,.,TRBD2,TRBV27,TGTGCCAGCAGTTTATCGAACGGGGGGGTCACAGATACGCAGTATTTT,CASSLSNGGVTDTQYF
TRBJ1-2,.,.,TRBV29-1,TGCAGCGCGGGGGACAATGACTATGGCTACACCTTC,CSAGDNDYGYTF
TRBJ2-1,.,TRBD1,TRBV27,TGTGCCAGCAGTTTTTGGACAGGGCGGAACAATGAGCAGTTCTTC,CASSFWTGRNNEQFF
TRBJ2-7,.,.,TRBV9,TGTGCCAGCAGCGTAGATGGGAGACCCGGCTACGAGCAGTACTTC,CASSVDGRPGYEQYF
TRBJ1-4,.,.,TRBV30,TGTGCCTGGAGTGTACGCGGGGGCGCAACTAATGAAAAACTGTTTTTT,CAWSVRGGATNEKLFF
TRBJ1-2,.,.,TRBV13,TGTGCCAGCAGCTTCGGACAGCAACACTATGGCTACACCTTC,CASSFGQQHYGYTF